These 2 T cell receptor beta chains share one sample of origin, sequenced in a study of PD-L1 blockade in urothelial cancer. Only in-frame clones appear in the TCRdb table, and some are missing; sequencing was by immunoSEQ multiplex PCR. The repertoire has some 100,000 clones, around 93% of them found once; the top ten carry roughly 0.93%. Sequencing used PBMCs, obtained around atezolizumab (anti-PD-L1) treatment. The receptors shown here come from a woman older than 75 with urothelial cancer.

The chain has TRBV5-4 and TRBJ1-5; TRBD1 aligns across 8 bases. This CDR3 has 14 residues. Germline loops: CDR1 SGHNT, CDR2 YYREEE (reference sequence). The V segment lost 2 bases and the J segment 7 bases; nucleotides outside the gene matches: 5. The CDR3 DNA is TGTGCCAGCAGCTTCGGACAGGGTGGACAGCCCCAGCATTTT. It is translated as CASSFGQGGQPQHF.

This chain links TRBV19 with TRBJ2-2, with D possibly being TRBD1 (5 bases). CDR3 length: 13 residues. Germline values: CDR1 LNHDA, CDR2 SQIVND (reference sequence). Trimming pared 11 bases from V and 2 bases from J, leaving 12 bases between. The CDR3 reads CAAGAANTGELFF. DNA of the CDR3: TGTGCCGCTGGGGCAGCAAACACCGGGGAGCTGTTTTTT.